This T cell receptor (beta chain) was recorded in a study of blood T cell repertoires in COVID-19. This CDR3 region has 15 residues. Germline values: CDR1 MDHEN, CDR2 SYDVKM. The V and J ends lost 10 bases and 0 bases, in that order; junction bases with no gene match: 8. Method: immunoSEQ multiplex PCR; TCRdb's copy keeps in-frame clones and lacks some. Of approximately 220,000 clones listed, 80% to 90% are singletons. Participants, about 18 to 89 years old, spanned about 26 US areas. The TCR originated in a middle-aged woman with acute COVID-19. V and J are TRBV28 and TRBJ2-4; 8 positions match TRBD2. The sequencing input was PBMCs or T cells enriched from blood (not recorded which). The CDR3 loop reads CATGGADLAKNIQYF. The CDR3 nucleotides read TGTGCCACCGGGGGGGCCGACCTAGCCAAAAACATTCAGTACTTC.